Detailed here is one TCR beta chain. V lost 4 bases and J lost 4, with 17 bases in between. The CDR3 spans 15 residues. In germline, CDR1 is SGHRS, CDR2 YFSETQ. This specimen comes from a study of blood T cell repertoires in COVID-19. Libraries were prepared by immunoSEQ multiplex PCR; TCRdb keeps only in-frame clonotypes and omits some of them. Here the sample spans some 350,000 clones, around 87% being singletons. Resolution of symptoms, clearance, or two negative PCRs was present in recovered Cohort 3 donors. The TCR comes from a woman aged 25 to 39 who had recovered from COVID-19. The chain links TRBV5-1 to TRBJ2-5; D may be TRBD2 (6 bases). The material sequenced was PBMCs or T cells enriched from blood (not recorded which). CDR3 loop: CASSVGRGMGETQYF. The CDR3 DNA reads as TGCGCCAGCAGCGTCGGACGGGGGATGGGAGAGACCCAGTACTTC.